Described below is a single T cell receptor beta chain sequence and its context. This entry is derived from a study of CD8+ T cells in alopecia areata. Peripheral blood samples and lesional scalp punch biopsies were obtained from alopecia areata patients. TCR sequencing used cDNA made by reverse transcription of extracted RNA. Assay: immunoSEQ multiplex PCR; the TCRdb copy retains only in-frame clones and omits some. The table lists about 150,000 clones, approximately 53% of them singletons, with just under 20% in the top ten. Germline assignment: CDR1 SGDLS and CDR2 YYNGEE. V gave up 2 bases and J gave up 5 bases, with 7 bases separating them. This CDR3 spans 12 amino acids.

This receptor was identified in a human donor with alopecia areata. The genes are TRBV9 and TRBJ1-2, with D uncertain. The sequencing used CD8+ T cells sorted from blood, collected at week 0. CDR3 residues: CASSVSTYGYTF. In DNA, the CDR3 is TGTGCCAGCAGCGTTTCTACGTATGGCTACACCTTC.